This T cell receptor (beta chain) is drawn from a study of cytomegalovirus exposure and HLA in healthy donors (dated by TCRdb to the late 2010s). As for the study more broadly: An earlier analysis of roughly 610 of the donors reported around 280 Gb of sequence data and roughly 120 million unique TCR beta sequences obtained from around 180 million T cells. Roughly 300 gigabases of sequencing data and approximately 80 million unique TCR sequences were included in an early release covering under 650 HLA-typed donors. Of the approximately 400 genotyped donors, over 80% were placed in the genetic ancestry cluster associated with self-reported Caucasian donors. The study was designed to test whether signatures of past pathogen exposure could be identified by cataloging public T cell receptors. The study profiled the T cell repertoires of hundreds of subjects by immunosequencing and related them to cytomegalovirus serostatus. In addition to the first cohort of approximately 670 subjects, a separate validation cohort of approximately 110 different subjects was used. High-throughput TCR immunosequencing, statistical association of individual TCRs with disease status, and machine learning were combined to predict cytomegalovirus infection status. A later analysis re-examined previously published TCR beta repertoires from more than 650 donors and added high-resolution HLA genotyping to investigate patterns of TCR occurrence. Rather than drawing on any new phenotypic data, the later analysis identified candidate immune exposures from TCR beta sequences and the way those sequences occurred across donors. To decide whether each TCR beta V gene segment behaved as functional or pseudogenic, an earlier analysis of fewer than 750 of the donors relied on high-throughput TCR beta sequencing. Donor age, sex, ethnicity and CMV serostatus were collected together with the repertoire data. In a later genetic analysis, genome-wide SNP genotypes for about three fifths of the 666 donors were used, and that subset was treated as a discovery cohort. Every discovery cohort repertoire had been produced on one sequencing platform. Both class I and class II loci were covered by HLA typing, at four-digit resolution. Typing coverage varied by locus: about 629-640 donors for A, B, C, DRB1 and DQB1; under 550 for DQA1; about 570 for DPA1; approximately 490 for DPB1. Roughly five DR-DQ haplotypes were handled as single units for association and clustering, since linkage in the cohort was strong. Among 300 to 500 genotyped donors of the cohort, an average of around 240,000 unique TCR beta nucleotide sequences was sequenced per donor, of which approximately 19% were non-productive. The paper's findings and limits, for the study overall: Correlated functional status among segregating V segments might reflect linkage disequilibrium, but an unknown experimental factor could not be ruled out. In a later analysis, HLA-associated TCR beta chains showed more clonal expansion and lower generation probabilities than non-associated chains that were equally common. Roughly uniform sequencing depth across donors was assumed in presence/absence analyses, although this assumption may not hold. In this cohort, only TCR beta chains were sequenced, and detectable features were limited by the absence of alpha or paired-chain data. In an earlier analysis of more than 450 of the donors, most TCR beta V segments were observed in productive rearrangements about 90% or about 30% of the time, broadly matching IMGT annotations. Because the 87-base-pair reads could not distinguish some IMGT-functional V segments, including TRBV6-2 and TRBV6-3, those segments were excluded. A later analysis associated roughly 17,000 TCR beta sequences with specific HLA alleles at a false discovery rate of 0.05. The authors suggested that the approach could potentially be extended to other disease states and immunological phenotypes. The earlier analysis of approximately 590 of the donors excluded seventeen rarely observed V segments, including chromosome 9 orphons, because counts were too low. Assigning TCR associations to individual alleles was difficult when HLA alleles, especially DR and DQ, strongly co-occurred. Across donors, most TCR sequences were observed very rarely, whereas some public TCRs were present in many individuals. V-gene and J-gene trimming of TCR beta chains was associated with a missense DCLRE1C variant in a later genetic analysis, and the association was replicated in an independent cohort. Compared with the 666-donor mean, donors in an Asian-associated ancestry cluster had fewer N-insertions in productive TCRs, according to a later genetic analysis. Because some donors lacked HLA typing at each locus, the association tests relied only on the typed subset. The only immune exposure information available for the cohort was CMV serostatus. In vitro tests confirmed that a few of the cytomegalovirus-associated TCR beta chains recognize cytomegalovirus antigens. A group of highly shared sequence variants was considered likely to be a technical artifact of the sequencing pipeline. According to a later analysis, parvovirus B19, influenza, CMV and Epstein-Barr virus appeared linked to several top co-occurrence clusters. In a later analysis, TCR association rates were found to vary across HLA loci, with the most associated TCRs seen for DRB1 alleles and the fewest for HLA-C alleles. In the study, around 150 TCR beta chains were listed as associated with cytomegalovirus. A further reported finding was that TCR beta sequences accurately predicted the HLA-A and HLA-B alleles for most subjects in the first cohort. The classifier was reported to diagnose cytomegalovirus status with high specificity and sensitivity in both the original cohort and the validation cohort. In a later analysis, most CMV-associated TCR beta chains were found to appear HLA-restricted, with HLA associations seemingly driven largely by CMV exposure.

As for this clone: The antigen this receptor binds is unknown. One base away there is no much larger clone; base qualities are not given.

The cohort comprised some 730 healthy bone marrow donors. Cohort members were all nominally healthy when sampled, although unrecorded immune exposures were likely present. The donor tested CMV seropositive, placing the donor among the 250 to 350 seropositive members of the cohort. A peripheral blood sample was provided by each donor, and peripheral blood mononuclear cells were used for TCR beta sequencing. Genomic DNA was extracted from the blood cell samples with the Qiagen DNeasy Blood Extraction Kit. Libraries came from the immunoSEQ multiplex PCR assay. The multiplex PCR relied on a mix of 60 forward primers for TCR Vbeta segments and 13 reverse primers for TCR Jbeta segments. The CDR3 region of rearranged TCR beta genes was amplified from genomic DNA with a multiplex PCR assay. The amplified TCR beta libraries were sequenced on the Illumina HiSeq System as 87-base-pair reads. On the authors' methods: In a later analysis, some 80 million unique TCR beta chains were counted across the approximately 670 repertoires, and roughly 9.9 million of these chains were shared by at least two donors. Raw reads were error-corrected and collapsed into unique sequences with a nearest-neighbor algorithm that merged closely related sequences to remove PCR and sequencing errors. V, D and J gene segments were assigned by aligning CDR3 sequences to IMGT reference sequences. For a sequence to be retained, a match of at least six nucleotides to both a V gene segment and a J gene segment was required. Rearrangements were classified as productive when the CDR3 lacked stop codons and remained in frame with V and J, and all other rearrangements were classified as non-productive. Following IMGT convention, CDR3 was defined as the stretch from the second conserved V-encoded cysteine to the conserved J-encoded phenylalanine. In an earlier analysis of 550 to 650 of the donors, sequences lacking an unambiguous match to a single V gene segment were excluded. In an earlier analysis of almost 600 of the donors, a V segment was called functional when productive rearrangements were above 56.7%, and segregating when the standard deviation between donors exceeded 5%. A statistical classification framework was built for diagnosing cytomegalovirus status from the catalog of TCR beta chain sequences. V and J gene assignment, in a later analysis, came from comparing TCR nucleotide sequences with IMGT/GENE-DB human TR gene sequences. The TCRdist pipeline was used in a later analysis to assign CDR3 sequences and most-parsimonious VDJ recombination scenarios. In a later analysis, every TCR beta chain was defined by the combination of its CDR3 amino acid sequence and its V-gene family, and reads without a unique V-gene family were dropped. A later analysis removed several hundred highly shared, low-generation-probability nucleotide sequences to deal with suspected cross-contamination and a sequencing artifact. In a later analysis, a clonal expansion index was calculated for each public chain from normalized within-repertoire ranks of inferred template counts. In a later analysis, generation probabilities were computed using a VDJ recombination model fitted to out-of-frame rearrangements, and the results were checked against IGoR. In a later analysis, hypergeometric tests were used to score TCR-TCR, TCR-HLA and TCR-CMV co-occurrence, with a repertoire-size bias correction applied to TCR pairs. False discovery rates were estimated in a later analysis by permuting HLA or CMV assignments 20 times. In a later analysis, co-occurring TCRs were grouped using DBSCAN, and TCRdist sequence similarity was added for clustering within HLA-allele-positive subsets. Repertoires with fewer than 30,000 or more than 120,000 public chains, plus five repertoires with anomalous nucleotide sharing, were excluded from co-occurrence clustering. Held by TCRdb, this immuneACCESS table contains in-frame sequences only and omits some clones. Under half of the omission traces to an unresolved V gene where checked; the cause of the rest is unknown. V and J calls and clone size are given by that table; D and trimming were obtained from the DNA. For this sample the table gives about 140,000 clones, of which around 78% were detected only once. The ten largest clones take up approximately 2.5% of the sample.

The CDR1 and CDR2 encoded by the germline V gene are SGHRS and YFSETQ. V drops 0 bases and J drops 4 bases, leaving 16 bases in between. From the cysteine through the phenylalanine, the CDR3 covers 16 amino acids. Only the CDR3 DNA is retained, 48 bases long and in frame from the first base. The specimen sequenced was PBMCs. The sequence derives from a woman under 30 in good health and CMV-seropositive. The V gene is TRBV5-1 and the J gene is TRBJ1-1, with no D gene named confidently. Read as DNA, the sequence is TGCGCCAGCAGCTTGGGTCTGGGCCGCGCGTCCACTGAAGCTTTCTTT. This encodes CASSLGLGRASTEAFF. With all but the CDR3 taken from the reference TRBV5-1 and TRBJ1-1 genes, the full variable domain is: KAGVTQTPRYLIKTRGQQVTLSCSPISGHRSVSWYQQTPGQGLQFLFEYFSETQRNKGNFPGRFSGRQFSNSRSEMNVSTLELGDSALYLCASSLGLGRASTEAFFGQGTRLTVV.